Described below is a single T cell receptor beta chain sequence and its context. These data belong to a study of shared clonotypes between healthy human individuals. At the level of the study: Per donor, CD8 memory used one plate, CD8 naive used two, CD4 memory used three and CD4 naive used three.

Assay: immunoSEQ multiplex PCR; the TCRdb copy retains only in-frame clones and omits some. The sample lists roughly 2.4 million clones, 90% to 96% occurring once. The sequencing sample was made of naive CD4+ T cells sorted from blood. Stated subset: CD45RA+ positively selected. The clonotype originates from a man aged 18 to 30 in good health.

In DNA form, the CDR3 reads TGTGCCAGCAGCCGGACAGGGCGATACAATGAGCAGTTCTTC. Translation: CASSRTGRYNEQFF. The chain couples TRBV6-5 to TRBJ2-1; 8 bases fit TRBD1. Germline V lookup: CDR1 MNHEY, CDR2 SVGAGI. Unmatched junction bases numbered 5, after V lost 6 bases and J lost 4 bases. The CDR3 spans 14 residues.